This TCR beta chain is drawn from a study of T cells in Graves' hyperthyroidism and ophthalmopathy. This clonotype occurred many times. Amplification targeted TCR beta CDR3 regions from RNA transcripts. The TCR CDR3 was amplified in a first-round RT-PCR using the HTBI primer set. MiXCR was run by TCRdb on the multiplex PCR reads, yielding one entry per CDR3 protein. The repertoire holds hundreds of thousands of distinct CDR3 sequences, with about 14% as singletons. The PBMCs had their origin in roughly 9.8 ml of fresh peripheral blood. Germline CDR1 SNHLY, CDR2 FYNNEI. This CDR3 region has 13 residues. The V end was cut by 3 bases, the J end by 2 bases, with 6 bases between.

The sequence was collected from a man aged 50 to 60 with Graves' ophthalmopathy. The source material was blood. This sequence joins TRBV2 and TRBJ2-3; no clear D gene. In DNA form, the CDR3 reads TGTGCCAGCAGTGAGTCCCTCACAGATACGCAGTATTTT. Translation: CASSESLTDTQYF.